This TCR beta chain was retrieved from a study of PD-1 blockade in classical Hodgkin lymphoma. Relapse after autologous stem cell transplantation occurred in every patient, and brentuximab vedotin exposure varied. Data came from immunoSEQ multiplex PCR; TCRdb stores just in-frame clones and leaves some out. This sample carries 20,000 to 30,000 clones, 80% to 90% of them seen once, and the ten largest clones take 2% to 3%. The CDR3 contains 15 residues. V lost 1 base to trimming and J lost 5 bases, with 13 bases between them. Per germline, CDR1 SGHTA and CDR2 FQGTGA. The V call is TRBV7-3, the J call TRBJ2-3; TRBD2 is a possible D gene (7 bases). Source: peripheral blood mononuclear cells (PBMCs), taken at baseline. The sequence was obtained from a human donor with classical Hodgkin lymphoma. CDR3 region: CASSLMGGLKDTQYF. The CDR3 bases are TGTGCCAGCAGCTTAATGGGGGGGCTGAAAGATACGCAGTATTTT.